This passage covers 20 T cell receptor beta chains from one sample sequenced in a study of beta chain features in type 1 diabetes. What was sequenced were expressed TCRB transcripts, since all of the isolated RNA had been reverse transcribed. Method: immunoSEQ multiplex PCR; TCRdb's copy keeps in-frame clones and lacks some. The data contain around 500,000 clones, approximately 30% of them singletons. The sequencing sample was made of naive CD4+ T cells from blood. These receptor sequences come from a young man in good health.

This clone was counted between two and nine times. V usage is TRBV6-1 and J usage is TRBJ2-7, with 9 bases lining up with TRBD1. Germline CDR1 reads MNHNS; CDR2 reads SASEGT. The J segment lost 4 bases and the V segment lost 6 bases, leaving 10 bases of the junction unmatched. CDR3 length: 15 residues. CDR3 loop: CASSQDRGRGYEQYF. The DNA for the CDR3 is TGTGCCAGCAGCCAAGACAGGGGGAGAGGGTACGAGCAGTACTTC.

This clone was observed a handful of times. The chain employs TRBV11-3 and TRBJ2-1; 9 positions agree with TRBD1. V lost 4 bases and J lost 5; bases outside the gene matches: 3. CDR3 size: 14 residues. Germline CDR1 is SGHNT and CDR2 is YENEEA. The CDR3 DNA sequence: TGTGCCAGCAGCTCCGGGACAGGGAACAATGAGCAGTTCTTC. It specifies CASSSGTGNNEQFF.

The table lists this clone with a few counts. The chain links TRBV30 to TRBJ2-7; 8 bases are shared with TRBD2. The V and J ends lost 0 bases and 6 bases, in that order; junction bases with no gene match: 7. The CDR3 totals 14 residues. Germline CDR1 is GTSNPN and CDR2 is SVGIG (reference sequence). The CDR3 is CAWSVLLAGGEQYF. CDR3 in DNA: TGTGCCTGGAGTGTACTCCTAGCGGGCGGCGAGCAGTACTTC.

This chain connects TRBV5-4 to TRBJ2-4; the D gene is possibly TRBD1 (6 bases). CDR1 and CDR2 (germline): SGHNT, YYREEE (reference sequence). The CDR3 consists of 16 residues. Trimming left V 0 bases short and J 0 bases short, with 10 bases between. As DNA, the CDR3 is TGTGCCAGCAGCTTGGGACAGGTGCCAGCCAAAAACATTCAGTACTTC. It specifies CASSLGQVPAKNIQYF.

This clone was seen a few times. The rearrangement joins TRBV7-2 to TRBJ2-3, with D hard to call. This CDR3 is built from 13 residues. With 4 bases removed from V and 4 bases from J, the gap between germline ends came to 9 bases. Germline loops: CDR1 SGHTA, CDR2 FQGNSA. The CDR3 spells CASSSAAADTQYF. The CDR3 DNA reads as TGTGCCAGCAGCTCTGCGGCCGCAGATACGCAGTATTTT.

In this sample, this clone turned up once. The genes are TRBV25-1 and TRBJ2-2; maybe TRBD2 (5 bases). Germline lookup yields CDR1 MGHDK and CDR2 SYGVNS. Trimming removed 1 base from V and 1 base from J, with 7 bases in between. The CDR3 loop spans 15 amino acids. This chain's CDR3 is CASSEWGVNTGELFF. The CDR3 DNA follows: TGTGCCAGCAGTGAATGGGGAGTGAACACCGGGGAGCTGTTTTTT.

The CDR3 loop is CASSFGGAGWYF. The CDR3 DNA reads as TGTGCCAGCAGCTTTGGCGGAGCAGGGTGGTACTTC. The chain couples TRBV7-9 to TRBJ2-7; TRBD1 is a possible D gene (5 bases). The V and J ends lost 3 bases and 12 bases respectively, with 15 bases between them. Germline lookup yields CDR1 SEHNR and CDR2 FQNEAQ (reference sequence). The CDR3 contains 12 residues.

About this clone: In the same sample, other DNA sequences code for this CDR3. The chain has TRBV5-1 and TRBJ2-5; the D gene is possibly TRBD2 (5 bases). The CDR3 has 13 residues. Germline lookup yields CDR1 SGHRS and CDR2 YFSETQ. V lost 0 bases and J 2 bases, leaving 5 bases between the germline ends. CDR3 sequence: CASSLGGQETQYF. CDR3 in DNA: TGCGCCAGCAGCTTGGGAGGGCAAGAGACCCAGTACTTC.

The chain is built from TRBV6-5 and TRBJ2-5; the D is unclear. The CDR3 is made up of 12 amino acids. CDR1 is MNHEY, CDR2 SVGAGI, per germline. Trimming took off 8 bases at V and 2 bases at J, with 9 bases between the two ends. CDR3 sequence reads: CASADPQETQYF. The DNA for the CDR3 is TGTGCCAGCGCGGACCCACAAGAGACCCAGTACTTC.

The table lists this clone with a few counts. The chain links TRBV7-6 to TRBJ2-3, with a weak D call TRBD2 (5 bases). Trimming left V 1 base short and J 5 bases short, with 16 bases between. Germline loops: CDR1 SGHVS, CDR2 FNYEAQ. CDR3 size: 16 residues. The CDR3 spells CASSLGLFIRGDTQYF. As DNA, the CDR3 is TGTGCCAGCAGCTTAGGGCTCTTCATACGGGGAGATACGCAGTATTTT.

V gene TRBV7-7 combines with J gene TRBJ2-1, with D perhaps being TRBD1 or TRBD2 (5 bases each). CDR3 length: 14 residues. With 4 bases removed from V and 5 bases from J, the gap between germline ends came to 12 bases. Germline CDR1 reads SSHAT; CDR2 reads FNYEAQ (reference sequence). CDR3 nucleotides: TGTGCCAGCAGCTCCGTCGGGACGAACAATGAGCAGTTCTTC. It codes for CASSSVGTNNEQFF.

In its sample, this clone was seen a few times. This chain joins TRBV27 and TRBJ2-7, with a possible D match to TRBD1 (6 bases). The CDR3 is 14 residues long. Trimming stripped 6 bases from V and 4 bases from J, with 16 bases between. Germline CDR1 MNHEY, CDR2 SMNVEV (reference sequence). The CDR3 coding sequence is TGTGCCAGCAGGACAGGTGCCTCAGGGTACGAGCAGTACTTC. It translates to CASRTGASGYEQYF.

This clone has more than one count but fewer than ten. V is TRBV29-1 and J is TRBJ2-1, with 14 bases matching TRBD2. CDR3 length: 14 residues. Unmatched junction bases numbered 6, after V lost 6 bases and J lost 8 bases. Germline V CDR1 and CDR2: SQVTM, ANQGSEA. The CDR3 loop is CSVGGLAGGDEQFF. The CDR3 DNA follows: TGCAGCGTGGGAGGACTAGCGGGAGGAGATGAGCAGTTCTTC.

The chain is built from TRBV4-3 and TRBJ2-7; a weak D match, TRBD2 (6 bases). The germline gives CDR1 LGHNA, CDR2 YSLEER. Between the trimmed V and J ends, which lost 4 bases and 3 bases, there was a span of 13 bases. The CDR3 extends over 14 amino acids. This CDR3 is CASSRGRTNYEQYF. CDR3 DNA: TGCGCCAGCAGCCGAGGACGGACTAACTACGAGCAGTACTTC.

This clone was seen a handful of times. Other DNA sequences of this sample code for an identical CDR3. The gene calls are TRBV7-2 and TRBJ2-5; 9 bases match TRBD1. This CDR3 contains 14 residues. V trimming: 5 bases; J trimming: 3 bases; junction bases outside the gene matches: 4. CDR1 SGHTA and CDR2 FQGNSA come from the germline V gene. CDR3 residues: CASSPRTGEETQYF. For the CDR3, the DNA is TGTGCCAGCAGCCCCCGGACAGGGGAAGAGACCCAGTACTTC.

The genes are TRBV29-1 and TRBJ1-2, with TRBD1 as a possible D gene (6 bases). Germline assignment: CDR1 SQVTM and CDR2 ANQGSEA. The CDR3 runs 10 residues. The CDR3 reads CRDSYYGYTF. The CDR3 nucleotides are TGCAGGGACAGCTACTATGGCTACACCTTC. The complete variable domain, with remaining parts taken from reference TRBV29-1 and TRBJ1-2, reads SAVISQKPSRDICQRGTSLTIQCQVDSQVTMMFWYRQQPGQSLTLIATANQGSEATYESGFVIDKFPISRPNLTFSTLTVSNMSPEDSSIYLCRDSYYGYTFGSGTRLTVV.

The V call is TRBV20-1, the J call TRBJ1-5; no firm D call. The CDR3 is 11 residues long. V was trimmed by 3 bases and J by 6 bases, leaving 6 bases between them. CDR1 DFQATT and CDR2 SNEGSKA come from the germline V gene (reference sequence). This CDR3 reads CSASLGQPQHF. CDR3 DNA sequence: TGCAGTGCTAGCCTCGGTCAGCCCCAGCATTTT.

This clone was counted a few times. The chain couples TRBV9 to TRBJ2-1; 9 bases map to TRBD1. Germline CDR1 and CDR2: SGDLS and YYNGEE. The CDR3 is 15 residues long. Losses at the gene ends were 3 bases for V and 4 bases for J; bases not matched to a gene: 5. This CDR3 is CASSAQTGGYNEQFF. CDR3 DNA: TGTGCCAGCAGCGCCCAGACAGGGGGATACAATGAGCAGTTCTTC.

The chain combines TRBV9 with TRBJ2-7, with D possibly being TRBD1 (5 bases). CDR1 is SGDLS and CDR2 is YYNGEE in the germline V gene. The CDR3 runs 14 residues. Trimming left V 3 bases short and J 4 bases short, with 14 bases between. Here the CDR3 DNA reads TGTGCCAGCAGCGCCCAGGGTAGGGGTTACGAGCAGTACTTC. It specifies CASSAQGRGYEQYF.

This rearrangement joins TRBV30 to TRBJ1-2; 7 bases fit TRBD1. Germline V CDR1 and CDR2: GTSNPN, SVGIG (reference sequence). The CDR3 totals 11 residues. V dropped 8 bases and J dropped 8; count of bases not matched to a gene: 8. CDR3 loop: CAMHRGGGYTF. DNA for the CDR3: TGTGCCATGCACAGGGGCGGGGGCTACACCTTC.